This TCR beta chain stems from a study of shared clonotypes between healthy human individuals. Study results and caveats: When naive CD4 clonotypes were compared across a few donors, around 5% were shared. What naive subsets generally showed was a larger estimated richness than memory subsets showed.

Germline assignment: CDR1 PRHDT and CDR2 FYEKMQ (reference sequence). This CDR3 has 12 amino acids. Trimming left V 5 bases short and J 6 bases short, with 11 bases between. In the study's own analysis: Junction-only sequences without quality scores came from ImmunoSEQ, so filtering differed. The table came from immunoSEQ multiplex PCR; TCRdb's copy has only in-frame clones and leaves some out. The V and J calls and clone size are taken from that table; D and trimming were inferred from the DNA. The sample includes millions of clones, 85% to 95% seen only once; the top ten take 0.1% to 0.15%. In the case of this clone: Its antigen is still unknown.

The genes are TRBV13 and TRBJ2-7, with a tentative D call TRBD1 (6 bases). Sequenced input: naive CD4+ T cells sorted from blood. Subset indicated: CD45RA+ positively selected. The origin of this receptor is a man between 18 and 29 years old in good health. CDR3 region: CASSAAGVEQYF. CDR3 DNA sequence: TGTGCCAGCAGCGCCGCAGGGGTCGAGCAGTACTTC.